This T cell receptor (beta chain) was recovered during a study of regulatory T cells in long-lasting Graves disease. The V segment lost 5 bases and the J segment 1 base; nucleotides outside the gene matches: 2. Per the germline V gene, CDR1 is PRHDT and CDR2 is FYEKMQ (reference sequence). This CDR3 region has 15 residues. Construction of TCR beta libraries relied on iRepertoire HTBI primers and on Arm-PCR targeting CDR3 regions. TCRdb reprocessed the multiplex PCR reads with MiXCR, giving one entry per CDR3 protein. There are more than 450,000 distinct CDR3 sequences in the sample; approximately 12% occur only once, and roughly 8.2% lies in the top ten. Time point of the sample: newly diagnosed GD, antithyroid drugs for less than 3 months. Making the TCR library involved RNA that had been extracted from PBMCs. Overall study findings and caveats: Gene preferences differed: TRBV28, TRBJ1-2, TRBJ2-5 in persistent cases.

The table lists this clonotype with many counts. The target antigen is unknown. The sample was also reused in another study, on T cells in Graves' hyperthyroidism and ophthalmopathy.

The source is a woman younger than 45 with Graves disease. The chain recombines TRBV13 with TRBJ2-2, with TRBD1 identical over 9 bases. This sample comprised peripheral blood mononuclear cells (PBMCs), obtained at new diagnosis, from a patient treated with antithyroid drugs. The CDR3 DNA sequence: TGTGCCAGCAGCGCGACAGGGGGGAACACCGGGGAGCTGTTTTTT. Amino acid sequence: CASSATGGNTGELFF.